Shown below are 10 T cell receptor beta chains from a single sample sequenced in a study of chemoradiotherapy in HPV16-positive cancers. Produced via immunoSEQ multiplex PCR; TCRdb's table is partial and in-frame only. The sample contains some 11,000 clones, roughly 63% of which appear only once. This material was collected from a patient who underwent chemoradiotherapy. These receptors originate from a human donor with HPV-associated anogenital cancer.

The table lists this clone with a few counts. The chain has TRBV16 and TRBJ2-7, with TRBD1 as a possible D gene (7 bases). This CDR3 comprises 15 residues. Trimming stripped 4 bases from V and 2 bases from J, with 15 bases between. CDR1 is KGHSY, CDR2 FQNENV, per germline. The CDR3, as DNA: TGTGCCAGCAGCCCGCCGCGGGACAGAACCTACGAGCAGTACTTC. It codes for CASSPPRDRTYEQYF. Full variable domain (remainder filled in from reference TRBV16 and TRBJ2-7): GEEVAQTPKHLVRGEGQKAKLYCAPIKGHSYVFWYQQVLKNEFKFLISFQNENVFDETGMPKERFSAKCLPNSPCSLEIQATKLEDSAVYFCASSPPRDRTYEQYFGPGTRLTVT.

By share, this clone ranks as medium-sized (0.01 to 0.1%). This chain uses TRBV30 with TRBJ1-6, with D perhaps matching TRBD1 (5 bases). The CDR3 contains 16 residues. CDR1 and CDR2 (germline): GTSNPN, SVGIG (reference sequence). V was clipped by 0 bases and J by 9 bases, with 18 bases between them. In DNA form, the CDR3 reads TGTGCCTGGAGTGTCCCTGGGACTGTGGGGACTTCACCCCTCCACTTT. It is translated as CAWSVPGTVGTSPLHF.

This clone was seen a handful of times. The V gene is TRBV9, the J gene TRBJ2-1, with 12 bases fitting TRBD2. CDR3 length: 17 residues. The V gene's germline CDR1 is SGDLS and CDR2 YYNGEE. V lost 0 bases and J lost 7; bases outside the gene matches: 8. The CDR3 DNA sequence: TGTGCCAGCAGCGTAGAGGCTAGCGGGGGGGCAGGGAATGAGCAGTTCTTC. It is translated as CASSVEASGGAGNEQFF.

The chain combines TRBV7-2 with TRBJ2-2; D might be TRBD2 (5 bases). CDR3 size: 14 residues. The V gene's germline CDR1 is SGHTA and CDR2 FQGNSA. With 5 bases removed from V and 6 bases from J, the gap between germline ends came to 13 bases. The CDR3 nucleotides read TGTGCCAGCAGCCCGAGCGGAAGCCCCGGGGAGCTGTTTTTT. The encoded protein is CASSPSGSPGELFF.

Only one count was recorded for this clone. The chain joins TRBV5-6 to TRBJ2-2; TRBD2 might be the D (5 bases). The CDR3 runs to 14 residues. Germline V gene lookup returns CDR1 SGHDT and CDR2 YYEEEE. Trimming stripped 0 bases from V and 7 bases from J, with 10 bases between. CDR3 sequence reads: CASSLGQAGGELFF. The CDR3 bases are TGTGCCAGCAGCTTGGGCCAGGCGGGCGGGGAGCTGTTTTTT.

DNA for the CDR3: TGTGCCAGCAGCCAAGATCCGCGCCGGGAGCTGTTTTTT. Translated, it gives CASSQDPRRELFF. The chain combines TRBV4-2 with TRBJ2-2; D call uncertain. Germline CDR1 and CDR2: LGHNA and YNFKEQ. Trimming removed 0 bases at V and 9 bases at J, with 8 bases between. The CDR3 extends over 13 amino acids.

The chain joins TRBV10-3 to TRBJ2-6, with D maybe TRBD1 (6 bases). The CDR3 has 18 amino acids. Deletions cut 0 bases from V and 0 bases from J, with 12 bases between. The germline V gene encodes CDR1 ENHRY and CDR2 SYGVKD. CDR3 coding DNA: TGTGCCATCAGTGAGTCGAACAGGGTCAGCTCTGGGGCCAACGTCCTGACTTTC. As protein: CAISESNRVSSGANVLTF.

This clone was counted between two and nine times. The J gene is TRBJ1-4, the V gene TRBV6-6; D not certain. This CDR3 has 12 residues. Trimming shortened V by 2 bases and J by 7 bases, and 5 bases separated the two germline ends. The germline CDR1 and CDR2 sequences are MNHNY and SVGAGI (reference sequence). CDR3 residues: CASSYQAEKLFF. DNA for the CDR3: TGTGCCAGCAGTTACCAGGCTGAAAAACTGTTTTTT.

The chain carries TRBV4-2 and TRBJ2-3; no firm D call. V was shortened by 0 bases and J by 6 bases, with 10 bases between the two germline ends. Per germline, CDR1 LGHNA and CDR2 YNFKEQ. This CDR3 contains 14 residues. As DNA, the CDR3 is TGTGCCAGCAGCCAAGACCGACACGATGATACGCAGTATTTT. It is translated as CASSQDRHDDTQYF.

This clone was detected a few times. Other nucleotide sequences in the sample specify the same CDR3. The chain has TRBV30 and TRBJ1-2; maybe TRBD1 (5 bases). V was trimmed by 2 bases and J by 3 bases, leaving 10 bases between them. Germline-derived CDR1 and CDR2 are GTSNPN and SVGIG (reference sequence). The CDR3 loop spans 13 amino acids. In DNA, the CDR3 is TGTGCCTGGAGTCCTCAGGGAGACTATGGCTACACCTTC. Translation gives CAWSPQGDYGYTF.